This T cell receptor (beta chain) is from a study of T-cell reconstitution after alpha-beta-depleted transplantation in children (dated by TCRdb to the mid-2010s). Looking at the study overall: The study quantitatively tracked T-cell immune reconstitution after TCRalphabeta/CD19-depleted allogeneic hematopoietic cell transplantation in children using TCR repertoire profiling.

The CDR3 covers 18 residues, taking in both the cysteine and the phenylalanine. Only the CDR3 DNA stays, 54 bases, in frame from base 1. V lost 0 bases and J lost 4 bases; the stretch between them is 16 bases long. According to the germline V gene, CDR1 reads LGHNA and CDR2 reads YSLEER. This clonotype was counted a few times. Its antigen has not been determined. Base qualities were left out, and no much larger clone turns up one base away. The library was prepared using PCR. TCRdb names Illumina HiSeq 2500 as the instrument used. TCR library preparation used molecular barcoding, with unique molecular identifiers applied to normalize quantification of the TCRbeta repertoire. The raw public reads went through TCRdb reprocessing: fastp at Q25, MiXCR clone calling, in-frame beta chains kept. Each entry merges the rows of one CDR3 protein and shows their most common DNA and genes. The sample profile shows some 640,000 distinct CDR3 sequences; around 17% of them were found once. 1.1% of the sample rests with the top ten.

The sample here was PBMCs from the stem cell graft donor, taken from the stem cell graft. The chain is made from TRBV4-3 and TRBJ2-6; the D call is possibly TRBD1 or TRBD2, each sharing 5 bases. This TCR was recovered from a human donor who donated a stem cell graft to a child with acute myeloid leukemia. The CDR3 protein sequence reads: CASSQDLIWGSGANVLTF. The DNA is TGCGCCAGCAGCCAAGATCTGATTTGGGGGTCCGGGGCCAACGTCCTGACTTTC.